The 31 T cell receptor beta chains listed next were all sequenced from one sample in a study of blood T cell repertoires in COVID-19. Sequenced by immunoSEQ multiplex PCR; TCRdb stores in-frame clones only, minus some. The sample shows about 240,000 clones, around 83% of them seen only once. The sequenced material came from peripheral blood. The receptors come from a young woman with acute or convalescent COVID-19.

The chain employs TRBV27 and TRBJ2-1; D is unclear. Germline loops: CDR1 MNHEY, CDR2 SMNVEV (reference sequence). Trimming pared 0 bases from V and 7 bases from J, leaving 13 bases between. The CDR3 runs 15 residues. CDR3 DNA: TGTGCCAGCAGTTTATCGTGGCCCAACCCGAATGAGCAGTTCTTC. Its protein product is CASSLSWPNPNEQFF.

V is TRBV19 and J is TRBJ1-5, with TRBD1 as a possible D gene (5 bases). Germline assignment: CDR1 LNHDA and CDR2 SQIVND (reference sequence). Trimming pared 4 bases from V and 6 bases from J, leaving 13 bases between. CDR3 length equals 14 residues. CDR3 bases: TGTGCCAGTAGTACCGGGGGTTCGGGTCAGCCCCAGCATTTT. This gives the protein CASSTGGSGQPQHF.

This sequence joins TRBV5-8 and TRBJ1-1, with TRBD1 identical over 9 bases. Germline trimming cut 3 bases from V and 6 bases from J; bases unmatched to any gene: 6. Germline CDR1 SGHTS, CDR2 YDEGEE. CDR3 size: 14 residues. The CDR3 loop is CASSSIQGAAEAFF. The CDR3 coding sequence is TGTGCCAGCAGCTCGATACAGGGGGCCGCTGAAGCTTTCTTT. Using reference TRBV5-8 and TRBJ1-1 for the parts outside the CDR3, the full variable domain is EAGVTQSPTHLIKTRGQQATLRCSPISGHTSVYWYQQALGLGLQFLLWYDEGEERNRGNFPPRFSGRQFPNYSSELNVNALELEDSALYLCASSSIQGAAEAFFGQGTRLTVV.

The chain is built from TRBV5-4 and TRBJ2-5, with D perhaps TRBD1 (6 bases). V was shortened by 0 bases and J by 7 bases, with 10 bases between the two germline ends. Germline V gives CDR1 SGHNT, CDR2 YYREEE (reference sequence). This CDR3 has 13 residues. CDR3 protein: CASSLEFRGTQYF. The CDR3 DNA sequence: TGTGCCAGCAGCTTGGAATTCAGGGGGACCCAGTACTTC. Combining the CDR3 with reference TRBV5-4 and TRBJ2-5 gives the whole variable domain ETGVTQSPTHLIKTRGQQVTLRCSSQSGHNTVSWYQQALGQGPQFIFQYYREEENGRGNFPPRFSGLQFPNYSSELNVNALELDDSALYLCASSLEFRGTQYFGPGTRLLVL.

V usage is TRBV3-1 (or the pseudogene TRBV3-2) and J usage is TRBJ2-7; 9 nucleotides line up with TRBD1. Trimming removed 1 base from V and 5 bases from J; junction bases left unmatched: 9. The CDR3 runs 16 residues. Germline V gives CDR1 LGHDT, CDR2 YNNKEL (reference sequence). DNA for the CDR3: TGTGCCAGCAGCCAAGCCGCTGGCGGGACAGGGAACGAGCAGTACTTC. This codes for CASSQAAGGTGNEQYF.

CDR3 nucleotide sequence: TGTGCCAGCAGCCAAACGGGACAGGGCGACGGCGAGCAGTACTTC. It encodes CASSQTGQGDGEQYF. The chain couples TRBV14 to TRBJ2-7; 9 bases align to TRBD1. Germline-derived CDR1 and CDR2 are SGHDN and FVKESK. The CDR3 spans 15 residues. The J segment lost 6 bases and the V segment lost 2 bases, leaving 8 bases of the junction unmatched.

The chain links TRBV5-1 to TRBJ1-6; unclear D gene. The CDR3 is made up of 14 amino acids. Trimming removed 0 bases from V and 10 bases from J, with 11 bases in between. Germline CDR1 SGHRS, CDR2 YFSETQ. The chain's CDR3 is CASSLGRVGSPLHF. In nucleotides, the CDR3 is TGCGCCAGCAGCTTGGGGAGAGTCGGCTCACCCCTCCACTTT.

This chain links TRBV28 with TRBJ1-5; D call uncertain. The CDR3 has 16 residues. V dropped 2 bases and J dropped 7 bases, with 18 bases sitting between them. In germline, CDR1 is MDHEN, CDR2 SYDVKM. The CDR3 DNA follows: TGTGCCAGCAGTTTAACCTTCGGTCCAGCCAGGCAGCCCCAGCATTTT. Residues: CASSLTFGPARQPQHF.

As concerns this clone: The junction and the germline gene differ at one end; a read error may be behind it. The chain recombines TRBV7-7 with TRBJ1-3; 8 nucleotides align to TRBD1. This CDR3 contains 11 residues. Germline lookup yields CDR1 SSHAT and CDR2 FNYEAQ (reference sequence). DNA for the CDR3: TGTGCTGCGGGGAAGGACAGGGCCACCGTTTTT. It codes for CAAGKDRATVF.

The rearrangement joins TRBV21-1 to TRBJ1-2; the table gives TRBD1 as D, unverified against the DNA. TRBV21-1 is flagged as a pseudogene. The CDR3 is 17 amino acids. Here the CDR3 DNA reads TGTGCCAGCAGCAACTCGCTGACAGGGGGCAGTAGCTATGGCTACACCTTC. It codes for CASSNSLTGGSSYGYTF.

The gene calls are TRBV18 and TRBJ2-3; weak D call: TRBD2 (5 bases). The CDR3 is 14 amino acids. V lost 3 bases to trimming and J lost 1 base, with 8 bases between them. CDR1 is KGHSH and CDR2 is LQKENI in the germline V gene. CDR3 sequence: CASSPLRGTDTQYF. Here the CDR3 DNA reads TGTGCCAGCTCACCGCTGAGGGGCACAGATACGCAGTATTTT. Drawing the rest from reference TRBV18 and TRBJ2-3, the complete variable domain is NAGVMQNPRHLVRRRGQEARLRCSPMKGHSHVYWYRQLPEEGLKFMVYLQKENIIDESGMPKERFSAEFPKEGPSILRIQQVVRGDSAAYFCASSPLRGTDTQYFGPGTRLTVL.

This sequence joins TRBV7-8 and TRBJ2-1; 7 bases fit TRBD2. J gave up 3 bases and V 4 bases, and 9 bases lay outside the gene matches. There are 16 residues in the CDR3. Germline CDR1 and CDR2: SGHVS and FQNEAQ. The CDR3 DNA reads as TGTGCCAGCAGCTCTTCTATGGGGGGGAGCTACAATGAGCAGTTCTTC. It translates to CASSSSMGGSYNEQFF.

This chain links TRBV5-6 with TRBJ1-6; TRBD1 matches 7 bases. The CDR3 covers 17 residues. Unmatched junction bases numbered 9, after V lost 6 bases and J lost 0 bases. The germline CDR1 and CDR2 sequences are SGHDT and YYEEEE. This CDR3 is CASTKGGLSSYNSPLHF. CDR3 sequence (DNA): TGTGCCAGCACCAAAGGGGGCCTTAGCTCCTATAATTCACCCCTCCACTTT.

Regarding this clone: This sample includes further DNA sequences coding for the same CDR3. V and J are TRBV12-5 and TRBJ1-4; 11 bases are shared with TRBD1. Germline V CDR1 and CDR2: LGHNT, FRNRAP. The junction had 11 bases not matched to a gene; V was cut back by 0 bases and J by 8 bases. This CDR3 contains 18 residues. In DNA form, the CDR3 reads TGTGCTAGTGGTTTGGTACTCGGGGGGACAGGGGGGCGCGAAAAACTGTTTTTT. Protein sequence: CASGLVLGGTGGREKLFF. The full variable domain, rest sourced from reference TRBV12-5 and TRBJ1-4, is DARVTQTPRHKVTEMGQEVTMRCQPILGHNTVFWYRQTMMQGLELLAYFRNRAPLDDSGMPKDRFSAEMPDATLATLKIQPSEPRDSAVYFCASGLVLGGTGGREKLFFGSGTQLSVL.

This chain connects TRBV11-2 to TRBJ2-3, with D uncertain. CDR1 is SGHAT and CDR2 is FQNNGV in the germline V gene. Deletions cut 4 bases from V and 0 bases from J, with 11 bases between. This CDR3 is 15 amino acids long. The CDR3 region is CASSSQTTSTDTQYF. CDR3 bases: TGTGCCAGCAGCTCCCAAACCACTAGCACAGATACGCAGTATTTT.

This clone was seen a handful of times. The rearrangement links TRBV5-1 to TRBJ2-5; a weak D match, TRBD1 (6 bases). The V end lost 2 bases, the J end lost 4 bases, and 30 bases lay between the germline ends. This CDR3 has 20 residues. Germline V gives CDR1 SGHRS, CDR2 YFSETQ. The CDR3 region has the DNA TGCGCCAGCAGCTTCCGATCATCTGCCGGGACCCAGGGGCTGGGAGAGACCCAGTACTTC. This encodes CASSFRSSAGTQGLGETQYF.

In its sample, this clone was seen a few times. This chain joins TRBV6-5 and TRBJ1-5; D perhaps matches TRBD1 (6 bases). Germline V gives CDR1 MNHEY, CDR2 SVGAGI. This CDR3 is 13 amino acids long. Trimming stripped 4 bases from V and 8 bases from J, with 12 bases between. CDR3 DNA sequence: TGTGCCAGCAGTTTACAGGGTATGGAGCCCCAGCATTTT. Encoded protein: CASSLQGMEPQHF.

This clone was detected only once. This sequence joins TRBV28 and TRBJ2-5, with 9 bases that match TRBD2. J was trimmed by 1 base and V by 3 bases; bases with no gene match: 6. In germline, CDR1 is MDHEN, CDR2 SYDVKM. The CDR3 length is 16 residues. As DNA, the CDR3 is TGTGCCAGCAGTTTCGGTCTAGCGGGACTCCAAGAGACCCAGTACTTC. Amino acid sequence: CASSFGLAGLQETQYF.

CDR3 in DNA: TGTGCCAGCAGCCAAGTTGCGGGAGCAGATACGCAGTATTTT. Translating it yields CASSQVAGADTQYF. V gene TRBV3-1 (or the pseudogene TRBV3-2) combines with J gene TRBJ2-3, with 7 bases that match TRBD2. Germline V gene lookup returns CDR1 LGHDT and CDR2 YNNKEL (reference sequence). The V gene end was trimmed by 1 base and the J gene end by 4 bases; junction bases not matched to a gene: 2. CDR3 length: 14 amino acids.

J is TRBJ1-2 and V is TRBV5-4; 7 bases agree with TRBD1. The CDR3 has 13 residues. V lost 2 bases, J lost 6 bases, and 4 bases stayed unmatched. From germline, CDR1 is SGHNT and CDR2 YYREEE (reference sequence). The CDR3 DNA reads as TGTGCCAGCAGCTTCGACAGGGCGAATGGCTACACCTTC. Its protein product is CASSFDRANGYTF.

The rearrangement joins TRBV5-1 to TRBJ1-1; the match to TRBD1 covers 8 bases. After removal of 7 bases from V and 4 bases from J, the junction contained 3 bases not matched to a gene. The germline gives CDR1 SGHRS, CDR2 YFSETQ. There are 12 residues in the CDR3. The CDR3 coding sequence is TGCGCCAGCTCCACAGGGGGCACTGAAGCTTTCTTT. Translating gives CASSTGGTEAFF.

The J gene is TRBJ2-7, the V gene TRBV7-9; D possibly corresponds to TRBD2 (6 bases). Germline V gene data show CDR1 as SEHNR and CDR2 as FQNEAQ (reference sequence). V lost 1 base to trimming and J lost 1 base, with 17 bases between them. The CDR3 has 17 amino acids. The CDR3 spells CASSLVVLGDSSYEQYF. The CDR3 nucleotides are TGTGCCAGCAGCTTAGTCGTTCTCGGGGACTCATCCTACGAGCAGTACTTC. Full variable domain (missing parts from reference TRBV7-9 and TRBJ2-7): DTGVSQNPRHKITKRGQNVTFRCDPISEHNRLYWYRQTLGQGPEFLTYFQNEAQLEKSRLLSDRFSAERPKGSFSTLEIQRTEQGDSAMYLCASSLVVLGDSSYEQYFGPGTRLTVT.

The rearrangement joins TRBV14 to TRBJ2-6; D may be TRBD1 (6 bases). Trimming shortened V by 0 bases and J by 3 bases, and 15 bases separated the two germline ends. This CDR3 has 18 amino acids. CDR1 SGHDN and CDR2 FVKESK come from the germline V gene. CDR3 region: CASSQEAGVPGGANVLTF. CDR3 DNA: TGTGCCAGCAGCCAAGAGGCAGGGGTCCCTGGTGGGGCCAACGTCCTGACTTTC.

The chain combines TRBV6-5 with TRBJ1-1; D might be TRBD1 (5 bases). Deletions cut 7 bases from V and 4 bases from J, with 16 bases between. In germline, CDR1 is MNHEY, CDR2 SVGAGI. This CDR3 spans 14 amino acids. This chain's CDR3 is CASTYSSGGTEAFF. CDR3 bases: TGTGCCAGCACCTACTCATCGGGGGGCACTGAAGCTTTCTTT.

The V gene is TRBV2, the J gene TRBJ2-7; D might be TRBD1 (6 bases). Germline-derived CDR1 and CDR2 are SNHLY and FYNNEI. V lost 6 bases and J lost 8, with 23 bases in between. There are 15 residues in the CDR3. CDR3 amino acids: CASRERQASPFKQYF. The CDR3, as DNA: TGTGCCAGCAGGGAACGACAGGCATCTCCTTTCAAGCAGTACTTC.

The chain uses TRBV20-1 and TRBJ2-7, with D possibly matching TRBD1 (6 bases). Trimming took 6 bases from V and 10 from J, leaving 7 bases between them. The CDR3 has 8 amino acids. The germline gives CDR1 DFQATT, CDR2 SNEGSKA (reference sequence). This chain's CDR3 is CSAGTQYF. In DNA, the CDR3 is TGCAGTGCCGGGACACAGTACTTC.

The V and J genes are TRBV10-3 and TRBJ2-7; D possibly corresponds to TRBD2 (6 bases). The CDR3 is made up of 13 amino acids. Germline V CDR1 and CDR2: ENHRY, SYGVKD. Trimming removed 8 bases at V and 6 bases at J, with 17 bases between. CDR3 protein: CAIGPYSEGEQYF. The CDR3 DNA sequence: TGTGCCATCGGACCGTACTCGGAGGGCGAGCAGTACTTC.

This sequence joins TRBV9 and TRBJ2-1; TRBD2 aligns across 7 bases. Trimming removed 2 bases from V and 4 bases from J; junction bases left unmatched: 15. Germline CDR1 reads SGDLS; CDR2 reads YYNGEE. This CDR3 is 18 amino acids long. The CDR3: CASSVANRGSHLYNEQFF. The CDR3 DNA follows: TGTGCCAGCAGCGTGGCGAATCGCGGGAGCCATCTTTACAATGAGCAGTTCTTC.

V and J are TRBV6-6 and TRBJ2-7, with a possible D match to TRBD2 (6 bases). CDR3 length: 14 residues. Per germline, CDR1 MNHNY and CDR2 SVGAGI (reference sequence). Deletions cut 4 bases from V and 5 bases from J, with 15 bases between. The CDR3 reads CASSSQTSLHEQYF. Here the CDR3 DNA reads TGTGCCAGCAGTTCCCAGACTAGTCTCCACGAGCAGTACTTC.

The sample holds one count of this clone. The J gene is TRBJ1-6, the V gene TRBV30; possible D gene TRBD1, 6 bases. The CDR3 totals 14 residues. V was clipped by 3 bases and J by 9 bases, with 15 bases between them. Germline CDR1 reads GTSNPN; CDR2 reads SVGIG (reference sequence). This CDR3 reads CAWSLDSLISPLHF. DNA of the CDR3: TGTGCCTGGAGCCTGGACAGCCTTATTTCACCCCTCCACTTT. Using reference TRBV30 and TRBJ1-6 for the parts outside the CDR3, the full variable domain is SQTIHQWPATLVQPVGSPLSLECTVEGTSNPNLYWYRQAAGRGLQLLFYSVGIGQISSEVPQNLSASRPQDRQFILSSKKLLLSDSGFYLCAWSLDSLISPLHFGNGTRLTVT.

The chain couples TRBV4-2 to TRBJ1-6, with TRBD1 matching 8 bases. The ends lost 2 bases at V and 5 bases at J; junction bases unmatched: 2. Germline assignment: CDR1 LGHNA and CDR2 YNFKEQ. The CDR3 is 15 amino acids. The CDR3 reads CASSQLDRDNSPLHF. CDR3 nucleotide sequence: TGTGCCAGCAGCCAACTGGACAGGGATAATTCACCCCTCCACTTT.